This TCR beta chain was identified in a study of T cells in Graves' hyperthyroidism and ophthalmopathy. On the study more broadly: Peripheral blood was secured at the point of initial diagnosis, before any treatment. Whole-study findings and limits: Among clonotypes expanded in thyroid above 0.001, most were also found in blood. Ophthalmopathy got predicted by the model a median about six months before its onset.

The source material, RNA transcripts, was used to amplify TCR beta CDR3 regions. A set of HTBI primers served as the primers for a first-round RT-PCR of the TCR CDR3. Each CDR3 protein gets one entry after TCRdb re-called the multiplex PCR reads with MiXCR. Of a few hundred thousand distinct CDR3 sequences listed, roughly 17% were seen once; the top ten hold roughly 15%. The CDR3 has 13 amino acids. The V gene's germline CDR1 is DFQATT and CDR2 SNEGSKA (reference sequence). V lost 2 bases, J lost 3 bases, and 3 bases stayed unmatched. This clonotype was recorded at least ten times. Its antigen is not identified.

This TCR came from a woman aged 18 to 35 with Graves' ophthalmopathy. The specimen was blood. The chain recombines TRBV20-1 with TRBJ2-7; 8 bases agree with TRBD1. The CDR3 coding sequence is TGCAGTGCTAGAATAACAGGGGGCTACGAGCAGTACTTC. Residues: CSARITGGYEQYF.